This T cell receptor beta chain comes out of a study of OX40 agonist ivuxolimab in advanced cancers. Study as a whole: Partial responses were achieved by three patients, one with hepatocellular carcinoma and two with cutaneous melanoma. Study findings and constraints: More expanded clones were seen, on average, in CD8+ T cells than in CD4+. Doses of 0.1 to 3.0 mg/kg were accompanied by clonal expansion of CD4+ and CD8+ blood T cells by week 6.

Clones were read by immunoSEQ multiplex PCR, and TCRdb kept only the in-frame ones, dropping some. Of roughly 15,000 clones in the sample, under 95% were seen once. Of note for this clone: The antigen is undetermined.

The CDR3 contains 12 residues. The V gene's germline CDR1 is SGDLS and CDR2 YYNGEE. V dropped 2 bases and J dropped 5 bases, with 8 bases sitting between them. The receptor was isolated from an adult with an advanced solid tumor such as melanoma, head and neck, liver or kidney cancer. The specimen comprised CD4+ or CD8+ T cells sorted from blood, sampled in a trial of the OX40 agonist ivuxolimab. The rearrangement joins TRBV9 to TRBJ2-7, with D possibly matching TRBD2 (5 bases). The CDR3 reads CASSVGSDEQYF. Here the CDR3 DNA reads TGTGCCAGCAGCGTGGGGAGCGACGAGCAGTACTTC. Full variable domain (remainder filled in from reference TRBV9 and TRBJ2-7): DSGVTQTPKHLITATGQRVTLRCSPRSGDLSVYWYQQSLDQGLQFLIQYYNGEERAKGNILERFSAQQFPDLHSELNLSSLELGDSALYFCASSVGSDEQYFGPGTRLTVT.